The 20 T cell receptor beta chains below come from one sample, sequenced in a study of blood T cell repertoires in COVID-19. The repertoire was sequenced with immunoSEQ multiplex PCR; TCRdb's copy has only in-frame clones and lacks some. The table records roughly 250,000 clones, 75% to 95% of them present only once. The sequencing input was PBMCs or T cells enriched from blood (not recorded which). Receptors were obtained from a woman aged 18 to 35 who had recovered from COVID-19.

The gene calls are TRBV5-1 and TRBJ1-2; no clear D gene. The CDR3 runs to 14 residues. In germline, CDR1 is SGHRS, CDR2 YFSETQ. Trimming removed 0 bases from V and 0 bases from J, with 6 bases in between. DNA of the CDR3: TGCGCCAGCAGCTTGGACCCAGCTAACTATGGCTACACCTTC. Its protein is CASSLDPANYGYTF.

The chain is built from TRBV5-4 and TRBJ1-1; the match to TRBD1 covers 7 bases. The V segment lost 5 bases and the J segment 4 bases; nucleotides outside the gene matches: 8. CDR3 length: 14 amino acids. Germline V gives CDR1 SGHNT, CDR2 YYREEE (reference sequence). The CDR3 DNA reads as TGTGCCAGCAGAAACAAAACAGGGGTCACTGAAGCTTTCTTT. Amino acid sequence: CASRNKTGVTEAFF.

The V gene is TRBV4-1, the J gene TRBJ2-1; D is ambiguous. CDR1 MGHRA and CDR2 YSYEKL come from the germline V gene. This CDR3 has 14 residues. V lost 0 bases and J lost 9, with 12 bases in between. The CDR3 spells CASSQDMRQAEQFF. The CDR3 nucleotides read TGCGCCAGCAGCCAAGATATGCGTCAGGCTGAGCAGTTCTTC.

The chain combines TRBV19 with TRBJ1-1; possibly TRBD1 for D (5 bases). This CDR3 is built from 13 residues. V lost 3 bases, J lost 1 base, and 6 bases lay in between. The germline CDR1 and CDR2 sequences are LNHDA and SQIVND (reference sequence). CDR3 protein: CASSMGGNTEAFF. CDR3 bases: TGTGCCAGTAGTATGGGGGGGAACACTGAAGCTTTCTTT.

The V call is TRBV4-3, the J call TRBJ1-1; D is unresolved. This CDR3 has 16 residues. Germline V gene data show CDR1 as LGHNA and CDR2 as YSLEER. The germline V and J ends were trimmed by 3 bases and 5 bases, with 19 bases remaining between them. The CDR3, as DNA: TGCGCCAGCAGCCACCTAGAACGTTCAACAACGACTGAAGCTTTCTTT. Translated, it gives CASSHLERSTTTEAFF.

V is TRBV25-1 and J is TRBJ2-6, with 8 bases identical to TRBD1. CDR1 MGHDK and CDR2 SYGVNS come from the germline V gene. J gave up 2 bases and V 8 bases, and 2 bases lay outside the gene matches. CDR3 length: 14 amino acids. The DNA for the CDR3 is TGTGCCAGCGGGGGACAGGCTGGGGCCAACGTCCTGACTTTC. Translating gives CASGGQAGANVLTF.

The chain has TRBV14 and TRBJ1-4; D may be TRBD1 (5 bases). V was clipped by 1 base and J by 10 bases, with 10 bases between them. Per the germline V gene, CDR1 is SGHDN and CDR2 is FVKESK. The CDR3 contains 13 residues. In nucleotides, the CDR3 is TGTGCCAGCAGCCAAGTGGAGGGACGAAAACTGTTTTTT. It specifies CASSQVEGRKLFF.

The rearrangement uses TRBV19 and TRBJ2-2; no clear D gene. Trimming left V 3 bases short and J 1 base short, with 15 bases between. The CDR3 sequence is 17 residues long. The V gene's germline CDR1 is LNHDA and CDR2 SQIVND (reference sequence). CDR3 nucleotide sequence: TGTGCCAGTAGTATGAGAGGCCAGTTCCAGAACACCGGGGAGCTGTTTTTT. Its translation: CASSMRGQFQNTGELFF.

V usage is TRBV5-1 and J usage is TRBJ2-2; TRBD1 is a possible D gene (5 bases). The germline V gene has CDR1 SGHRS and CDR2 YFSETQ. With 6 bases removed from V and 0 bases from J, the gap between germline ends came to 12 bases. This CDR3 spans 15 amino acids. As DNA, the CDR3 is TGCGCCAGCACCGGTACGACAGCGAACACCGGGGAGCTGTTTTTT. This encodes CASTGTTANTGELFF.

V is TRBV27 and J is TRBJ1-2, with TRBD1 as a possible D gene (6 bases). With 3 bases removed from V and 6 bases from J, the gap between germline ends came to 23 bases. Germline lookup yields CDR1 MNHEY and CDR2 SMNVEV (reference sequence). This CDR3 has 17 residues. CDR3 nucleotides: TGTGCCAGCAGTTTTTCGCCATTACAGGGATATGCGGATGGCTACACCTTC. This sequence encodes CASSFSPLQGYADGYTF.

V gene TRBV7-9 combines with J gene TRBJ1-6; 7 positions match TRBD1. With V trimmed by 5 bases and J by 7 bases, 5 bases remained unmatched. Germline CDR1 reads SEHNR; CDR2 reads FQNEAQ (reference sequence). There are 14 residues in the CDR3. CDR3 DNA: TGTGCCAGCAGCCCCGGGACAGACAATTCACCCCTCCACTTT. This sequence encodes CASSPGTDNSPLHF.

This clone was seen a single time. The chain employs TRBV7-6 and TRBJ1-1; TRBD1 is a possible D gene (6 bases). The CDR3 covers 13 residues. Looked up from germline, CDR1 is SGHVS and CDR2 is FNYEAQ. V was pared by 3 bases and J by 8 bases, with 13 bases between. The CDR3: CASSFEAGVEAFF. The CDR3 region has the DNA TGTGCCAGCAGCTTTGAAGCAGGGGTAGAAGCTTTCTTT.

The chain carries TRBV6-1 and TRBJ2-7, with D unresolved. V lost 2 bases to trimming and J lost 5 bases, with 16 bases between them. Germline loops: CDR1 MNHNS, CDR2 SASEGT. The CDR3 runs 15 residues. The CDR3 sequence: CASSEHFMFGDEQYF. CDR3 DNA sequence: TGTGCCAGCAGTGAACATTTTATGTTTGGAGACGAGCAGTACTTC.

J is TRBJ2-3 and V is TRBV19; 7 bases line up with TRBD2. Germline V gene lookup returns CDR1 LNHDA and CDR2 SQIVND (reference sequence). CDR3 length: 15 residues. The V gene end was trimmed by 5 bases and the J gene end by 0 bases; junction bases not matched to a gene: 5. The CDR3 protein is CASSLSGQSTDTQYF. The CDR3 DNA reads as TGTGCCAGTAGTCTTAGCGGGCAAAGCACAGATACGCAGTATTTT.

The chain couples TRBV6-5 to TRBJ2-1; 8 positions match TRBD1. The CDR3 runs 15 residues. V gave up 4 bases and J gave up 3 bases; unmatched junction bases: 5. Germline values: CDR1 MNHEY, CDR2 SVGAGI. CDR3 protein: CASSFTGTGYNEQFF. The CDR3 coding sequence is TGTGCCAGCAGTTTTACCGGGACAGGCTACAATGAGCAGTTCTTC.

This rearrangement joins TRBV4-2 to TRBJ1-5; 8 bases are a match to TRBD1. CDR1 LGHNA and CDR2 YNFKEQ come from the germline V gene. The CDR3 spans 17 residues. V gave up 5 bases and J gave up 0 bases; unmatched junction bases: 9. DNA of the CDR3: TGTGCCAGCAGCTCTCGGACAGGGAAGAATAGCAATCAGCCCCAGCATTTT. Translating gives CASSSRTGKNSNQPQHF.

The table lists this clone with a count of one. The chain is built from TRBV29-1 and TRBJ1-2; 10 nucleotides line up with TRBD1. This CDR3 is built from 16 residues. CDR1 and CDR2 (germline): SQVTM, ANQGSEA. The V and J ends lost 1 base and 7 bases, in that order; junction bases with no gene match: 12. The CDR3 sequence is CSVEASPGQGRGGYTF. CDR3 sequence (DNA): TGCAGCGTTGAAGCTTCTCCGGGACAGGGGCGCGGTGGCTACACCTTC.

The chain couples TRBV5-1 to TRBJ2-7; 13 bases are a match to TRBD2. Germline V gene data show CDR1 as SGHRS and CDR2 as YFSETQ. This CDR3 has 16 amino acids. V trimming: 4 bases; J trimming: 4 bases; junction bases outside the gene matches: 8. CDR3 in amino acids: CASSPAGTSGVYEQYF. In DNA form, the CDR3 reads TGCGCCAGCAGCCCGGCCGGGACTAGCGGGGTTTACGAGCAGTACTTC.

Notes on this clone: This specimen includes other DNA sequences encoding the same CDR3. V gene TRBV9 combines with J gene TRBJ1-1, with 8 bases lining up with TRBD1. Trimming at V came to 4 bases and at J to 4 bases, leaving 3 bases not matched to a gene. Germline V gene data show CDR1 as SGDLS and CDR2 as YYNGEE. The CDR3 extends over 13 amino acids. CDR3 protein: CASSPTGVTEAFF. The DNA for the CDR3 is TGTGCCAGCAGCCCGACAGGGGTCACTGAAGCTTTCTTT.

The chain combines TRBV4-3 with TRBJ2-1; 10 bases map to TRBD2. This CDR3 comprises 15 residues. V shed 1 base, J shed 8 bases, and the junction held 5 bases outside the gene matches. Germline loops: CDR1 LGHNA, CDR2 YSLEER. CDR3 nucleotide sequence: TGCGCCAGCAGCCAAGTTCAGCGGGGGGGTCATGAGCAGTTCTTC. Amino acids: CASSQVQRGGHEQFF.